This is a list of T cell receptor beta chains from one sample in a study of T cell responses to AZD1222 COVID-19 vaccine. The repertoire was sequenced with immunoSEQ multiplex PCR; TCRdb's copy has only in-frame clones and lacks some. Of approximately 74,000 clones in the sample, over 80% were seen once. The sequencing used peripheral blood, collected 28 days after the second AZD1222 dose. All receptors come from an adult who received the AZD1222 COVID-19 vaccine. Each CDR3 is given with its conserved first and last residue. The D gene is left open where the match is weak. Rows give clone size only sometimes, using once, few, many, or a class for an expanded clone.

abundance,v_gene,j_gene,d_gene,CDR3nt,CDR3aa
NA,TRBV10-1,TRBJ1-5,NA,TGCGCCAGCAGTGACGGGGGGGACGGACCTCGGGGGCCCCAGCATTTT,CASSDGGDGPRGPQHF
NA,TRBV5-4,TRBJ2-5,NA,TGTGCCAGCAGCTTGCAAGGGACCCCAGAGACCCAGTACTTC,CASSLQGTPETQYF
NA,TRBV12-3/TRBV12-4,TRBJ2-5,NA,TGTGCCAGCAGTTTCCGAGAGACCCAGTACTTC,CASSFRETQYF
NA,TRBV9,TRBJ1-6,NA,TGTGCCAGCAGCGTAGTAGGGGGTCATAATTCACCCCTCCACTTT,CASSVVGGHNSPLHF
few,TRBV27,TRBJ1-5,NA,TGTGCCAGCAGTTTCCTGGTCAATCAGCCCCAGCATTTT,CASSFLVNQPQHF
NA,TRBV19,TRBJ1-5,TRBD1,TGTGCCAGCGGGACAGGGGTTTTCAGCCAGCCCCAGCATTTT,CASGTGVFSQPQHF
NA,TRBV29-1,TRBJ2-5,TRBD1,TGCAGCGTCCGACAGGGAGTAGGGGAGACCCAGTACTTC,CSVRQGVGETQYF
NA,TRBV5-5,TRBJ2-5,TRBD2,TGTGCCAGCAGCCCCGAGGGACTAGCGGGTTTCCAAGAGACCCAGTACTTC,CASSPEGLAGFQETQYF
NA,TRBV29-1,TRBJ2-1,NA,TGCAGCGGCGGCCGGGACGGGGCCGAGCAGTTCTTC,CSGGRDGAEQFF
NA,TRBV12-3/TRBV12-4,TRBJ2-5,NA,TGTGCCAGCACTCGGTTGGGTGTTGGGGCCCAGTACTTC,CASTRLGVGAQYF
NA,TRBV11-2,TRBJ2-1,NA,TGTGCCAGCAGTCCGGTGGTTGAGCAGTTCTTC,CASSPVVEQFF
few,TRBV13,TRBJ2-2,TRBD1,TGTGCCAGCAGCTTCGACAGGGTTTCGAACACCGGGGAGCTGTTTTTT,CASSFDRVSNTGELFF
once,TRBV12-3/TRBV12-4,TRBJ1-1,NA,TGTGCCAGCAGTCCATTGAGCATTGAAGCTTTCTTT,CASSPLSIEAFF
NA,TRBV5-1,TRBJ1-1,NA,TGCGCCAGCAGCTTGGGCGGGACAAAGTCAACTGAAGCTTTCTTT,CASSLGGTKSTEAFF
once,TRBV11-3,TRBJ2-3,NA,TGTGCCAGCAGCTTAGGTATGGGGAGACTGGGTCGCACAGATACGCAGTATTTT,CASSLGMGRLGRTDTQYF
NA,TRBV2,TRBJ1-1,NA,TGTGCCAGCAGCCAGGCGGGGTACACTGAAGCTTTCTTT,CASSQAGYTEAFF
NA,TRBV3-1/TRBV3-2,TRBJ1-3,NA,TGTGCCAGCAGCCAGGGAGCCGCTGGAAACACCATATATTTT,CASSQGAAGNTIYF
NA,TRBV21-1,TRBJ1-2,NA,TGTGCCCTTCCTGGAAGGGAGGCTGAAGCTAACTATGGCTACACCTTC,CALPGREAEANYGYTF
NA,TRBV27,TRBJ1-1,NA,TGTGCCAGCAGCCTTCTCAGGAGGCCTGAAGCTTTCTTT,CASSLLRRPEAFF
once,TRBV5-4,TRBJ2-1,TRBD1,TGTGCCAGCAGCCCGGACAGGGACCGTGAGCAGTTCTTC,CASSPDRDREQFF
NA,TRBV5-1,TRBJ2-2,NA,TGCGCCAGCAGGACCGAACCGAACACCGGGGAGCTGTTTTTT,CASRTEPNTGELFF
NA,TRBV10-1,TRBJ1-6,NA,TGCGCCAGCAGCCCTAACAGGGTGAATTCACCCCTCCACTTT,CASSPNRVNSPLHF
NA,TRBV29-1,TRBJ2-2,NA,TGCAGCGTTGACATTACAGGTACCGGGGAGCTGTTTTTT,CSVDITGTGELFF
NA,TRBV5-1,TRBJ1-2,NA,TGCGCCAGCAGCTTGGGCCTCCAACAGGATGGCTACACCTTC,CASSLGLQQDGYTF
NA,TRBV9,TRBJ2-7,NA,TGTGCCAGCAGCGTTGTGGGCGGCGAGCAGTACTTC,CASSVVGGEQYF
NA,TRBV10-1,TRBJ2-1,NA,TGCGCCAGCAGTGAGCGCGGAGTGCACAATGAGCAGTTCTTC,CASSERGVHNEQFF
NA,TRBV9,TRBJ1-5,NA,TGTGCCAGCAGCTACAGGGCTCCAGGTCAGCCCCAGCATTTT,CASSYRAPGQPQHF
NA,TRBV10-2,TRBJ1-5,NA,TGCGCCAGCAGAGTCGGGGGAATGAGCAATCAGCCCCAGCATTTT,CASRVGGMSNQPQHF
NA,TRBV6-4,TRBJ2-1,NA,TGTGCCAGGGTAGGGGATGAGCAGTTCTTC,CARVGDEQFF
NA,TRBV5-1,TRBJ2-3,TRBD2,TGCGCCAGCAGCTTGGAGGTTAGCGGGGGAGATACGCAGTATTTT,CASSLEVSGGDTQYF
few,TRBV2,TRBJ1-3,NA,TGTGCCAGCATCGCCCGGGGCGCTGGAAACACCATATATTTT,CASIARGAGNTIYF